This entry lists 10 T cell receptor beta chains sequenced from one sample in a study of response to subunit inactivated influenza vaccine. TCRdb recomputed calls from the RT-PCR reads with MiXCR, one row per CDR3 protein. The sample carries 630,000 or so distinct CDR3 sequences, 15% to 18% recorded once. The starting material was PBMCs from blood, obtained 12 days after vaccination. The receptors come from a man aged 45-65 years who received an inactivated influenza vaccine.

Many counts were recorded for this clonotype. The chain links TRBV5-1 to TRBJ2-2; 13 bases match TRBD2. Germline assignment: CDR1 SGHRS and CDR2 YFSETQ. Trimming took 4 bases from V and 4 from J; bases not matched to a gene: 7. The CDR3 consists of 17 residues. Here the CDR3 DNA reads TGCGCCAGCAGCGGCGGGGGACTAGCGGGAAGCACCGGGGAGCTGTTTTTT. Translating gives CASSGGGLAGSTGELFF.

CDR3 amino acids: CASSEARPGSEYF. CDR3 sequence (DNA): TGTGCCAGCAGTGAAGCGCGTCCGGGGTCTGAGTACTTC. The chain couples TRBV2 to TRBJ2-4; maybe TRBD2 (5 bases). Trimming removed 0 bases from V and 14 bases from J, with 14 bases in between. The length of the CDR3 is 13 residues. CDR1 and CDR2 (germline): SNHLY, FYNNEI.

This clonotype was found a few times. The rearrangement joins TRBV7-8 to TRBJ2-7, with 8 nucleotides matching TRBD1. Germline V CDR1 and CDR2: SGHVS, FQNEAQ. CDR3 length: 15 residues. V was pared by 0 bases and J by 2 bases, with 3 bases of the junction left unmatched. CDR3 protein: CASSLAGQGPYEQYF. The DNA of the CDR3 is TGTGCCAGCAGCTTAGCTGGACAGGGTCCCTACGAGCAGTACTTC.

V and J are TRBV7-8 and TRBJ2-3, with D possibly TRBD1 on 5 matching bases. Trimming shortened V by 1 base and J by 1 base, and 12 bases separated the two germline ends. Germline lookup yields CDR1 SGHVS and CDR2 FQNEAQ. The CDR3 sequence is 16 residues long. CDR3 coding DNA: TGTGCCAGCAGCTTAGGTCAGGGCTTGGGCACAGATACGCAGTATTTT. It yields the protein CASSLGQGLGTDTQYF.

This clonotype was counted a few times. The chain is built from TRBV28 and TRBJ1-6; D might be TRBD1 (6 bases). The CDR3 length is 14 residues. CDR1 and CDR2 from the germline V gene are MDHEN and SYDVKM. Trimming cost V 3 bases and J 5 bases, with 8 bases left between them. CDR3 in DNA: TGTGCCAGCAGTTTTAGGGGGAATAATTCACCCCTCCACTTT. Residues: CASSFRGNNSPLHF.

This clonotype appeared a few times. This chain links TRBV4-2 with TRBJ1-3; TRBD1 might be the D (6 bases). Trimming took off 4 bases at V and 0 bases at J, with 13 bases between the two ends. Germline V gene lookup returns CDR1 LGHNA and CDR2 YNFKEQ. The CDR3 covers 16 residues. CDR3 amino acids: CASSPGGAGSGNTIYF. The CDR3 DNA is TGTGCCAGCAGCCCGGGGGGGGCAGGCTCTGGAAACACCATATATTTT.

The rearrangement uses TRBV5-1 and TRBJ2-2; TRBD2 agrees at 7 bases. Trimming removed 5 bases from V and 5 bases from J; junction bases left unmatched: 9. CDR1 SGHRS and CDR2 YFSETQ come from the germline V gene. The CDR3 runs 15 residues. The CDR3 DNA reads as TGCGCCAGCAGTGGGCTAGCGGAACATACCGGGGAGCTGTTTTTT. Translation: CASSGLAEHTGELFF.

V usage is TRBV12-3 or TRBV12-4 and J usage is TRBJ2-1, with 7 bases matching TRBD2. The CDR3 length is 17 residues. The trim removed 6 bases at V and 4 bases at J, leaving 15 bases unmatched. CDR3 protein: CASSPGGGGPLYNEQFF. Written as DNA, the CDR3 is TGTGCCAGCAGCCCTGGGGGGGGAGGACCCTTGTACAATGAGCAGTTCTTC.

The V and J genes are TRBV12-3 or TRBV12-4 and TRBJ1-5, with D unclear. Trimming cost V 1 base and J 7 bases, with 11 bases left between them. This CDR3 contains 14 residues. The CDR3 here is CASSLVEKDQPQHF. The CDR3 DNA is TGTGCCAGCAGTTTAGTTGAGAAGGACCAGCCCCAGCATTTT.

In DNA, the CDR3 is TGTGCCAGCAGCTTATTCGGCTATAGCACTGAAGCTTTCTTT. Its protein is CASSLFGYSTEAFF. The rearrangement joins TRBV11-2 to TRBJ1-1; D gene unclear. This CDR3 region has 14 residues. CDR1 SGHAT and CDR2 FQNNGV come from the germline V gene. V gave up 2 bases and J gave up 4 bases, with 11 bases separating them.